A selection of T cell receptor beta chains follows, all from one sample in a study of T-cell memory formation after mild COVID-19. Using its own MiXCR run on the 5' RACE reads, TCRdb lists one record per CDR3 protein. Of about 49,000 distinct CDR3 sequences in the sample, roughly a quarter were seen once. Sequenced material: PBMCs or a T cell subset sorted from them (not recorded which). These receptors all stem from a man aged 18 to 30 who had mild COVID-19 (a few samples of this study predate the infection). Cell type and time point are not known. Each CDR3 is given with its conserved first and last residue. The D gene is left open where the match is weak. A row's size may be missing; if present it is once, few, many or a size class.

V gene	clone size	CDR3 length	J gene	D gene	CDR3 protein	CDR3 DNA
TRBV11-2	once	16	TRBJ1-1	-	CASSLGDPMGNTEAFF	TGTGCCAGCAGCCTAGGCGATCCTATGGGGAACACTGAAGCTTTCTTT
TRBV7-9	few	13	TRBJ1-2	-	CASSSSSRAGYTF	TGTGCCAGCAGCTCAAGTAGCCGTGCCGGCTACACCTTC
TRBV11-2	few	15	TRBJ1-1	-	CASKVRAAMGTEAFF	TGTGCCAGCAAGGTCAGGGCCGCGATGGGCACTGAAGCTTTCTTT
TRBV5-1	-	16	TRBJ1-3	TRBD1	CASSSTTGGHGNTIYF	TGCGCCAGCAGCTCCACGACAGGGGGCCATGGAAACACCATATATTTT
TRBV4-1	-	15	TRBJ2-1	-	CASSQVIGSENEQFF	TGCGCCAGCAGCCAAGTAATAGGGTCCGAGAATGAGCAGTTCTTC
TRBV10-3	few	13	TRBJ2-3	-	CAITEGPTDTQYF	TGTGCCATCACCGAAGGGCCCACAGATACGCAGTATTTT
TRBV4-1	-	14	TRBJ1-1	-	CASSEGGGRTEAFF	TGCGCCAGCAGCGAAGGGGGGGGACGGACTGAAGCTTTCTTT
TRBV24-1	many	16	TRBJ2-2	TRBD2	CATSEASGGNTGELFF	TGTGCCACCAGTGAAGCTAGCGGGGGAAACACCGGGGAGCTGTTTTTT
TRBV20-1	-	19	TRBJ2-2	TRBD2	CSARVQQGTSGRYTGELFF	TGCAGTGCTCGGGTACAACAGGGAACTAGCGGGAGGTACACCGGGGAGCTGTTTTTT
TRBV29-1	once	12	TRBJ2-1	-	CSATAGTREQFF	TGCAGCGCAACGGCTGGTACAAGAGAGCAGTTCTTC
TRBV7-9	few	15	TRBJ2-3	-	CASSLRRASTDTQYF	TGTGCCAGCAGCTTACGGAGAGCTAGCACAGATACGCAGTATTTT
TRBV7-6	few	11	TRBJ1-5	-	CAVAGTQPQHF	TGTGCCGTCGCAGGGACTCAGCCCCAGCATTTT
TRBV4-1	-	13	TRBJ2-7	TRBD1	CASTDRANCEQYF	TGCGCCAGCACAGACAGGGCCAATTGCGAGCAGTACTTC
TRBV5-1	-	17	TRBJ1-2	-	CASSPYSGPQSHYGYTF	TGCGCCAGCAGCCCGTATTCCGGGCCTCAATCTCACTATGGCTACACCTTC
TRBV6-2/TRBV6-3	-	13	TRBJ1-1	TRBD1	CASTGQGNTEAFF	TGTGCCAGCACGGGACAGGGGAACACTGAAGCTTTCTTT
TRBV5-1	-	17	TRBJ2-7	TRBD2	CASSSQPAERGPYEQYF	TGCGCCAGCAGCTCGCAACCGGCCGAGCGGGGCCCCTACGAGCAGTACTTC
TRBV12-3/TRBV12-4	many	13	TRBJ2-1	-	CASSFRGPDEQFF	TGTGCCAGCAGTTTTCGGGGGCCGGATGAGCAGTTCTTC
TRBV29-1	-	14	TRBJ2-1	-	CSVDTRQGYNEQFF	TGCAGCGTTGATACCAGGCAGGGCTACAATGAGCAGTTCTTC
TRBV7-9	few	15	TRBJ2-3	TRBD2	CASSESGGAADTQYF	TGTGCCAGCAGCGAAAGCGGGGGGGCAGCAGATACGCAGTATTTT
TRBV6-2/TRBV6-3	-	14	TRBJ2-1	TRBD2	CASNGLAGDNEQFF	TGTGCCAGCAACGGACTAGCGGGGGACAATGAGCAGTTCTTC
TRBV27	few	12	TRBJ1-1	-	CASSPHPGAAFF	TGTGCCAGCAGTCCCCACCCGGGAGCGGCTTTCTTT
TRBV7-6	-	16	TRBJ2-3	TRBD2	CASSEIAGGPTDTQYF	TGTGCCAGCAGCGAGATAGCGGGGGGCCCGACAGATACGCAGTATTTT
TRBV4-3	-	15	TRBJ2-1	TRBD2	CASSGGRARFNEQFF	TGCGCCAGCAGCGGTGGGAGGGCGCGGTTTAATGAGCAGTTCTTC
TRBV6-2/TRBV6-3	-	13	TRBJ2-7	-	CASSDPGFYEQYF	TGTGCCAGCAGTGACCCGGGGTTCTACGAGCAGTACTTC
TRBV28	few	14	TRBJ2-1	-	CASSSGDSYNEQFF	TGTGCCAGCAGTTCGGGGGACTCCTACAATGAGCAGTTCTTC
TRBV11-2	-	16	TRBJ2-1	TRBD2	CASSLGLAEPYNEQFF	TGTGCCAGCAGCTTGGGACTAGCGGAACCCTACAATGAGCAGTTCTTC
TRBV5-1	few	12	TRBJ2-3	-	CASRTDLDTQYF	TGCGCCAGCCGGACAGATCTAGATACGCAGTATTTT
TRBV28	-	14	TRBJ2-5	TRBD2	CASTAGGLQETQYF	TGTGCCAGCACAGCGGGGGGCCTCCAAGAGACCCAGTACTTC
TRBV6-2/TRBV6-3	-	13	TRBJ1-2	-	CASSYEVADGYTF	TGTGCCAGCAGTTACGAGGTGGCGGATGGCTACACCTTC
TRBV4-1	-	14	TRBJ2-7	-	CASGLGAGSYEQYF	TGCGCCAGCGGACTTGGGGCGGGTTCCTACGAGCAGTACTTC
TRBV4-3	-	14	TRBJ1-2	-	CASSRSGGSYGYTF	TGCGCCAGCAGCCGCTCGGGAGGTAGCTATGGCTACACCTTC
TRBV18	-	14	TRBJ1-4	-	CASSPQGNGEKLFF	TGTGCCAGCTCACCACAGGGAAACGGTGAAAAACTGTTTTTT
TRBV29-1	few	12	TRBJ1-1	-	CSVDFSNTEAFF	TGCAGCGTTGATTTCAGCAACACTGAAGCTTTCTTT
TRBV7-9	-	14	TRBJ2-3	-	CASSLGVRTDTQYF	TGTGCCAGCAGCTTAGGGGTCCGCACAGATACGCAGTATTTT
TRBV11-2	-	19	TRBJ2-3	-	CASSLGPYLTGIPTDTQYF	TGTGCCAGCAGCTTAGGCCCTTACTTAACAGGCATTCCCACAGATACGCAGTATTTT
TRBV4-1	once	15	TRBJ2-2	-	CASSQGLVTAGELFF	TGCGCCAGCAGCCAAGGACTAGTTACCGCCGGGGAGCTGTTTTTT
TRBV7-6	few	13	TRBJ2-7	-	CASSFGGGYEQYF	TGTGCCAGCAGCTTCGGTGGCGGCTACGAGCAGTACTTC
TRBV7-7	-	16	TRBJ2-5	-	CASSLSAGEGLETQYF	TGTGCTAGCAGCTTGTCGGCAGGGGAGGGGTTGGAGACCCAGTACTTC
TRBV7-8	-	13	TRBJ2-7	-	CASSSWESYEQYF	TGTGCCAGCAGCAGTTGGGAGTCCTACGAGCAGTACTTC
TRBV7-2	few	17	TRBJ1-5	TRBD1	CASSSRGTQYSNQPQHF	TGTGCCAGCAGCTCCAGGGGGACACAATATAGCAATCAGCCCCAGCATTTT
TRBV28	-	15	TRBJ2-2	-	CASSLTGSNTGELFF	TGTGCCAGCAGTTTAACTGGGTCGAACACCGGGGAGCTGTTTTTT
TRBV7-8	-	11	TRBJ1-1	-	CASQGLTEAFF	TGTGCCAGCCAGGGGCTGACTGAAGCTTTCTTT
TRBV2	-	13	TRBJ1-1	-	CASIRQENTEAFF	TGTGCCAGCATAAGACAGGAGAACACTGAAGCTTTCTTT
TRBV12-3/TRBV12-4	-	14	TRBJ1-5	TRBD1	CASSPHRGGQPQHF	TGTGCCAGCAGCCCTCACAGGGGCGGTCAGCCCCAGCATTTT
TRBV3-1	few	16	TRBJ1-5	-	CASSLGTLQYGPPQHF	TGTGCCAGCAGCCTCGGGACCCTCCAATACGGTCCGCCCCAGCATTTT
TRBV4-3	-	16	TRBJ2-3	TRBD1	CASSQDQDRGQDTQYF	TGCGCCAGCAGCCAAGATCAAGACAGGGGGCAAGATACGCAGTATTTT
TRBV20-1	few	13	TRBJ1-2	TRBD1	CSAPRQGPHGYTF	TGCAGTGCACCAAGACAGGGTCCCCATGGCTACACCTTC
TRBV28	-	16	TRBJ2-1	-	CASSLRGSIGGNEQFF	TGTGCCAGCAGTTTACGGGGGTCAATCGGGGGCAATGAGCAGTTCTTC
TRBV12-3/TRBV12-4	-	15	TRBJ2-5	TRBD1	CASTKTGEVQETQYF	TGTGCCAGCACCAAGACAGGGGAGGTCCAAGAGACCCAGTACTTC
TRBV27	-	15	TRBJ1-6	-	CASSPDTTANSPLHF	TGTGCCAGCAGCCCGGACACCACGGCTAATTCACCCCTCCACTTT
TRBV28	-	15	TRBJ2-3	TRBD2	CASRRVAGVTDTQYF	TGTGCCAGCAGAAGAGTAGCGGGGGTCACAGATACGCAGTATTTT
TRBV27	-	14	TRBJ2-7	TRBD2	CASSLGGGYYEQYF	TGTGCCAGCAGTTTGGGCGGGGGGTACTACGAGCAGTACTTC